This T cell receptor beta chain was profiled in a study of response to subunit inactivated influenza vaccine. Findings of the study overall: The study's authors posited that every seasonal influenza vaccination enlists few new T cells.

This clonotype appeared many times. What it binds is unknown. TCRdb called the RT-PCR reads again in MiXCR, with one record for every CDR3 protein. This sample has hundreds of thousands of distinct CDR3 sequences, with about 25% found just once. The V end lost 6 bases, the J end lost 4 bases, and 11 bases lay between the germline ends. The CDR3 contains 13 residues. This clonotype was obtained from a man in his fifties or sixties who received an inactivated influenza vaccine. V is TRBV12-3 or TRBV12-4 and J is TRBJ2-3, with D perhaps matching TRBD1 (6 bases). The sequences come from CD4+ T cells sorted from PBMCs, collected approximately 5 days after vaccination. CDR3 DNA sequence: TGTGCCAGCAGCAGACAGGAAGCAGATACGCAGTATTTT. It encodes CASSRQEADTQYF.